This is a list of T cell receptor beta chains from one sample in a study of shared clonotypes between healthy human individuals. The repertoire was sequenced with immunoSEQ multiplex PCR; TCRdb's copy has only in-frame clones and lacks some. The table lists roughly 2.4 million clones, around 95% of them singletons. Material: naive CD4+ T cells sorted from blood. Every receptor here comes from a man aged 18 to 29 in good health. CDR3s include the opening cysteine and the closing phenylalanine or tryptophan. The D gene is left open where the match is weak. Not all rows give a size; the values are once, few, many and, for expanded clones, a class.

j_call d_call v_call clone_size cdr3_nt cdr3_aa
TRBJ1-4 - TRBV13 - TGTGCCAGCAGCCCCCGGGGGTTTAATGAAAAACTGTTTTTT CASSPRGFNEKLFF
TRBJ1-3 - TRBV7-9 - TGTGCCAGCAGCCTTCGGAGGTCTGGAAACACCATATATTTT CASSLRRSGNTIYF
TRBJ1-1 - TRBV18 - TGTGCCAGCTCACCACCAGGAATTTGGACTGAAGCTTTCTTT CASSPPGIWTEAFF
TRBJ2-7 - TRBV5-5 - TGTGCCAGCCTGTCTTTTCCCGGGGCACCCTACGAGCAGTACTTC CASLSFPGAPYEQYF
TRBJ2-1 - TRBV6-6 - TGTGCCAGCAGATCACAGGGTAATGAGCAGTTCTTC CASRSQGNEQFF
TRBJ2-1 - TRBV6-7 - TGTGCCAGCTACGCAATGGGAAGCTCCTACAATGAGCAGTTCTTC CASYAMGSSYNEQFF
TRBJ1-5 - TRBV7-2 - TGTGCCAGCAGCTTAGCCCGAAATCAGCCCCAGCATTTT CASSLARNQPQHF
TRBJ1-1 - TRBV6-5 once TGTGCCAGCAGTCGGACGGCGAACACTGAAGCTTTCTTT CASSRTANTEAFF
TRBJ2-3 TRBD2 TRBV5-1 - TGCGCCAGCAGCCCGGGGACTAGCACGGACACAGATACGCAGTATTTT CASSPGTSTDTDTQYF
TRBJ2-3 - TRBV7-9 - TGTGCCAGCAGCTTAGCATACCTAGACTCCACAGATACGCAGTATTTT CASSLAYLDSTDTQYF
TRBJ1-2 - TRBV2 - TGTGCCAGCTTGGGGGACTATGGCTACACCTTC CASLGDYGYTF
TRBJ1-3 - TRBV10-2 - TGCGCCAGCAGTGAGTTCCTGGCAGGCTCTGGAAACACCATATATTTT CASSEFLAGSGNTIYF
TRBJ2-1 TRBD2 TRBV6-5 - TGTGCCAGCAGTAGCAGCGGGGGGTACAATGAGCAGTTCTTC CASSSSGGYNEQFF
TRBJ2-7 - TRBV27 - TGTGCCAGCAGTTTATCCCCCGGAAGCTCCTACGAGCAGTACTTC CASSLSPGSSYEQYF
TRBJ1-2 - TRBV10-3 - TGTGCCATCAGTTCCGGGCACTCAGAAGCTGGCTACACCTTC CAISSGHSEAGYTF
TRBJ1-5 - TRBV21-1 - TGTGCCAGCAGCAAAAGTAGGGGACAGGGAAGCAATCAGCCCCAGCATTTT CASSKSRGQGSNQPQHF
TRBJ2-4 TRBD1 TRBV27 - TGTGCCAGCAGTCAATCCGGACAGGGGGATGCCAAAAACATTCAGTACTTC CASSQSGQGDAKNIQYF
TRBJ2-3 TRBD2 TRBV28 once TGTGCCAGCAGTTTCTATCCGGGGGGGCGGGCAGATACGCAGTATTTT CASSFYPGGRADTQYF
TRBJ2-7 - TRBV5-4 once TGTGCCAGCAGCGGGGGCTACGAGCAGTACTTC CASSGGYEQYF
TRBJ1-3 TRBD1 TRBV10-3 - TGTGCCATCCGACAGGGGGCTGGAAACACCATATATTTT CAIRQGAGNTIYF
TRBJ2-6 - TRBV6-6 - TGTGCCAGCTCGATTTTATCTGGGGCCAACGTCCTGACTTTC CASSILSGANVLTF
TRBJ1-4 - TRBV2 - TGTGCCAGCAGCCCTCGGGCAGGACTTAATGAAAAACTGTTTTTT CASSPRAGLNEKLFF
TRBJ1-4 - TRBV7-9 - TGTGCCAGCAGCTTTTGGGGGGCTTCTAATGAAAAACTGTTTTTT CASSFWGASNEKLFF
TRBJ2-7 TRBD1 TRBV28 - TGTGCCAGCAGGGGGGGCGGGACAGGGAGATACGAGCAGTACTTC CASRGGGTGRYEQYF
TRBJ2-5 TRBD2 TRBV18 - TGTGCCAGCTCACCCCTAGCGGTGCAGGAGACCCAGTACTTC CASSPLAVQETQYF
TRBJ1-4 - TRBV11-2 - TGTGCCAGCAGCTTAGGGTCGGGAAGTAATGAAAAACTGTTTTTT CASSLGSGSNEKLFF
TRBJ2-3 - TRBV6-1 - TGTGCCAGCAGTGAAGGACGGAGGGATTCAGATACGCAGTATTTT CASSEGRRDSDTQYF
TRBJ1-2 TRBD1 TRBV6-1 - TGTGCCAGCAGTGAACAGGGGGCAGGCACCATAAGGTACTATGGCTACACCTTC CASSEQGAGTIRYYGYTF
TRBJ2-7 - TRBV6-1 - TGTGCCAGCACCCTTGGAGGCAGTTCCTACGAGCAGTACTTC CASTLGGSSYEQYF
TRBJ1-4 - TRBV5-4 - TGTGCCAGCAGCCAGGCGCGCGGGGGGGACGAAAAACTGTTTTTT CASSQARGGDEKLFF
TRBJ2-1 TRBD2 TRBV19 - TGTGCCAGTAGTCTGACTAGCGGGAGATCTGACAATGAGCAGTTCTTC CASSLTSGRSDNEQFF
TRBJ2-4 - TRBV7-8 - TGTGCCAGCAGCTTATCCGGTAAAGCCAAAAACATTCAGTACTTC CASSLSGKAKNIQYF
TRBJ2-7 - TRBV30 - TGTGCCTGGAGTGTTGAGGTCGAGCAGTACTTC CAWSVEVEQYF
TRBJ2-1 TRBD2 TRBV7-7 - TGTGCTAGCAGCTTGGGACTAGCGGGAGTCCCTGAGCAGTTCTTC CASSLGLAGVPEQFF
TRBJ1-6 TRBD1 TRBV30 - TGTGCCTGGAGTGTACGGACAGGCCCGAATTCACCCCTCCACTTT CAWSVRTGPNSPLHF
TRBJ2-7 - TRBV12-5 - TGTGCTAGTGGGCGGGGACGTTCAAACTCCTACGAGCAGTACTTC CASGRGRSNSYEQYF
TRBJ1-6 - TRBV18 - TGTGCCAGCTCAGGAAATAATTCACCCCTCCACTTT CASSGNNSPLHF
TRBJ2-3 - TRBV29-1 - TGCAGCGTTGTACGGGGGGCCACAGATACGCAGTATTTC CSVVRGATDTQYF
TRBJ1-1 - TRBV11-2 few TGTGCCAGCAGCCCCCAGAAGAACACTGAAGCTTTCTTT CASSPQKNTEAFF
TRBJ2-3 TRBD2 TRBV9 - TGTGCCAGCAGCGTCCTAAGCGGGGGCACAGATACGCAGTATTTT CASSVLSGGTDTQYF
TRBJ2-5 TRBD1 TRBV7-2 once TGTGCCAGCAGCCCCAGACAGGGGGATGAGACCCAGTACTTC CASSPRQGDETQYF
TRBJ2-5 TRBD2 TRBV5-1 - TGCGCCAGCAGCTTGGAGGGCCTGAGGCGGGAGAGGGAGACCCAGTACTTC CASSLEGLRRERETQYF
TRBJ1-5 - TRBV6-1 once TGTGCCAGCAGTGAAAATGGAAACGATCAGCCCCAGCATTTT CASSENGNDQPQHF
TRBJ1-2 TRBD1 TRBV5-4 - TGTGCCAGCAGCACCAGACAGGGGGCTAACTATGGCTACACCTTC CASSTRQGANYGYTF
TRBJ2-1 - TRBV7-2 - TGTGCCAGCAGCCCTCTCTTGGGGGGCTCCTACAATGAGCAGTTCTTC CASSPLLGGSYNEQFF
TRBJ1-6 TRBD1 TRBV2 - TGTGCCAGCAGCTTCGGACAGGGGATTGGTTCACCCCTCCACTTT CASSFGQGIGSPLHF